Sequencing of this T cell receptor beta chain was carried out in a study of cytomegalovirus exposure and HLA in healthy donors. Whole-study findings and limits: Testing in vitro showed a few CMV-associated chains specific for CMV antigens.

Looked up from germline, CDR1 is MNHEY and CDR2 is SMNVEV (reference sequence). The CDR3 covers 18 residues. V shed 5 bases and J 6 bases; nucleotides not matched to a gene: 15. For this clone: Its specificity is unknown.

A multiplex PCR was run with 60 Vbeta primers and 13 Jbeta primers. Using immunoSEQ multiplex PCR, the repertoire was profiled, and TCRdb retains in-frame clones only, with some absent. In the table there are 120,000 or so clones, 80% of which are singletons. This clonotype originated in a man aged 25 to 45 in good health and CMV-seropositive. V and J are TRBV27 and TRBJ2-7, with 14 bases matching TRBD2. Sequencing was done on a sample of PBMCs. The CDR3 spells CASSPRTSGGPHLVEQYF. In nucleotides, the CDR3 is TGTGCCAGCAGTCCGAGGACTAGCGGGGGGCCCCACTTGGTCGAGCAGTACTTC.